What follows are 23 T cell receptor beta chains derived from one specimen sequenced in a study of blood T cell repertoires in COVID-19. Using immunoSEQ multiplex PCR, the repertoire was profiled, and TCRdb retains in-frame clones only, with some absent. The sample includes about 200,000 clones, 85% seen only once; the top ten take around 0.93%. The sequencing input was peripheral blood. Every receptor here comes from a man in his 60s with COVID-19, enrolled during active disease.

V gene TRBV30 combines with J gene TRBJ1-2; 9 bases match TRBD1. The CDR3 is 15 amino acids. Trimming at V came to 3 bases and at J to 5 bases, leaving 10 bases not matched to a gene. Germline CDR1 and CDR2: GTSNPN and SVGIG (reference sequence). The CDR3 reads CAWSAGDRDFYGYTF. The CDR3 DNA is TGTGCCTGGAGCGCGGGGGACAGGGATTTTTATGGCTACACCTTC. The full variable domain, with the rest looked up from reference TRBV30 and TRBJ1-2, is SQTIHQWPATLVQPVGSPLSLECTVEGTSNPNLYWYRQAAGRGLQLLFYSVGIGQISSEVPQNLSASRPQDRQFILSSKKLLLSDSGFYLCAWSAGDRDFYGYTFGSGTRLTVV.

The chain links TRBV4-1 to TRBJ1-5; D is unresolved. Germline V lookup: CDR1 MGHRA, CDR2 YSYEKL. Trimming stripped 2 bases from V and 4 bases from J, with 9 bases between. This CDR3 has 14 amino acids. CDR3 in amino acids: CASSQQTGNQPQHF. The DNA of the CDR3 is TGCGCCAGCAGCCAACAGACGGGTAATCAGCCCCAGCATTTT.

DNA of the CDR3: TGTGCCTGGAGCCCACAGTTGAACACTGAAGCTTTCTTT. Protein product: CAWSPQLNTEAFF. V gene TRBV30 combines with J gene TRBJ1-1, with unresolved D. The germline V and J ends were trimmed by 3 bases and 0 bases, with 8 bases remaining between them. The CDR3 contains 13 residues. Germline V CDR1 and CDR2: GTSNPN, SVGIG (reference sequence). Full variable domain (outside the CDR3, taken from reference TRBV30 and TRBJ1-1): SQTIHQWPATLVQPVGSPLSLECTVEGTSNPNLYWYRQAAGRGLQLLFYSVGIGQISSEVPQNLSASRPQDRQFILSSKKLLLSDSGFYLCAWSPQLNTEAFFGQGTRLTVV.

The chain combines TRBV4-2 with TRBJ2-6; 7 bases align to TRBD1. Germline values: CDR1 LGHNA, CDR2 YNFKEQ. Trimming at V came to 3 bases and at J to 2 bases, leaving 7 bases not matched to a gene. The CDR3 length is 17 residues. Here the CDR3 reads CASSQVQTGAGANVLTF. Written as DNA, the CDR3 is TGTGCCAGCAGCCAGGTACAAACAGGGGCTGGGGCCAACGTCCTGACTTTC.

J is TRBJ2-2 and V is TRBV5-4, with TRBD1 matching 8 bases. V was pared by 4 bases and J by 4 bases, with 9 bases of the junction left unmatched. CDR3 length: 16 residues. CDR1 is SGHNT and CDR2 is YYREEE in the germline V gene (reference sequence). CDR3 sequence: CASSKNRGSGTGELFF. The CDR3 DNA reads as TGTGCCAGCAGCAAGAACAGGGGGTCGGGCACCGGGGAGCTGTTTTTT.

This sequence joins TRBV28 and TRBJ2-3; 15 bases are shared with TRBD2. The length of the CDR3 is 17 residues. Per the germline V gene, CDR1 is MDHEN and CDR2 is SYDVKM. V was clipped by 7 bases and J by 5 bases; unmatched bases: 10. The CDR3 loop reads CASKGTSGRPGGDTQYF. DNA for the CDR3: TGTGCCAGCAAGGGGACTAGCGGGAGGCCCGGCGGAGATACGCAGTATTTT.

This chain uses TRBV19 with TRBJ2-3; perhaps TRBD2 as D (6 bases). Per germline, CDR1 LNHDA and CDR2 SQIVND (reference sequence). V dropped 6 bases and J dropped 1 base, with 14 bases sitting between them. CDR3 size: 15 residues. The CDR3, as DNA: TGTGCCAGTAGCATACGGGAGAGCGGCACAGATACGCAGTATTTT. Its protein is CASSIRESGTDTQYF.

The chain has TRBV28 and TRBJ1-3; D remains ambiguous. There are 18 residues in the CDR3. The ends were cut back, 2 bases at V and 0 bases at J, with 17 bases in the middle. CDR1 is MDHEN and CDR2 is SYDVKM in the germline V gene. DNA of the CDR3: TGTGCCAGCAGTTTAGAGGGCTCCGCTACCATCTCTGGAAACACCATATATTTT. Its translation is CASSLEGSATISGNTIYF.

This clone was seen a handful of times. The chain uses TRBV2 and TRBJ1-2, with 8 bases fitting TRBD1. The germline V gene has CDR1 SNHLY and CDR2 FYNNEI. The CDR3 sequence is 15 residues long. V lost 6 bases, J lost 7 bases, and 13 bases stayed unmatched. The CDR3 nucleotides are TGTGCCAGCAGGGACAGGGTGGGCCCCCTTAGTGGCTACACCTTC. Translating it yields CASRDRVGPLSGYTF.

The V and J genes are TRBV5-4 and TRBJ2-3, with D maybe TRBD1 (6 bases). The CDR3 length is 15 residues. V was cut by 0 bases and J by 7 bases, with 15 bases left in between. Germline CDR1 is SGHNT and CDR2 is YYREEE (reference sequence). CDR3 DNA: TGTGCCAGCAGCTTGGAGGAACTCCAGGGGAATACGCAGTATTTT. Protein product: CASSLEELQGNTQYF.

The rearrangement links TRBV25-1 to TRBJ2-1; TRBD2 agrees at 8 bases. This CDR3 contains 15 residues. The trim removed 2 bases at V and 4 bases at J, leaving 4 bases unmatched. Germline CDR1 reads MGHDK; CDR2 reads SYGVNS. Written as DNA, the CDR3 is TGTGCCAGCAGTGAAACCGGGGGGGGATACAATGAGCAGTTCTTC. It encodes CASSETGGGYNEQFF. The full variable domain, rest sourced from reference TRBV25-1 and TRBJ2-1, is EADIYQTPRYLVIGTGKKITLECSQTMGHDKMYWYQQDPGMELHLIHYSYGVNSTEKGDLSSESTVSRIRTEHFPLTLESARPSHTSQYLCASSETGGGYNEQFFGPGTRLTVL.

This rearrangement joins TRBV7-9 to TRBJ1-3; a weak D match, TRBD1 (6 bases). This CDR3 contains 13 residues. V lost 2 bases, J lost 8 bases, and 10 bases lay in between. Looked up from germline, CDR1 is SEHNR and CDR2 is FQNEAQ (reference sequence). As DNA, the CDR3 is TGTGCCAGCAGCTTACCTGAGGGGGACACCATATATTTT. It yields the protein CASSLPEGDTIYF.

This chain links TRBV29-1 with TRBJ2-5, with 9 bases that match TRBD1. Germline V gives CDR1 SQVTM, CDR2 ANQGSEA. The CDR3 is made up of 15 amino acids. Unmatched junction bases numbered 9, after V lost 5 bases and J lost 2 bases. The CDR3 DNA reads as TGCAGCGTTTACACAGGGGGCCAACCACAAGAGACCCAGTACTTC. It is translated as CSVYTGGQPQETQYF. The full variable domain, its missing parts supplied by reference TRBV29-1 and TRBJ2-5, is SAVISQKPSRDICQRGTSLTIQCQVDSQVTMMFWYRQQPGQSLTLIATANQGSEATYESGFVIDKFPISRPNLTFSTLTVSNMSPEDSSIYLCSVYTGGQPQETQYFGPGTRLLVL.

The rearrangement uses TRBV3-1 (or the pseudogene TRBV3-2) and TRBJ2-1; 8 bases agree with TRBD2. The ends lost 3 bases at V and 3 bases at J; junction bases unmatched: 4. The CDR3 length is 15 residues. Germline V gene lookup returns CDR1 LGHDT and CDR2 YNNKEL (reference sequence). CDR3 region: CASSHSGIGYNEQFF. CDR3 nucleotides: TGTGCCAGCAGCCATAGCGGGATAGGCTACAATGAGCAGTTCTTC.

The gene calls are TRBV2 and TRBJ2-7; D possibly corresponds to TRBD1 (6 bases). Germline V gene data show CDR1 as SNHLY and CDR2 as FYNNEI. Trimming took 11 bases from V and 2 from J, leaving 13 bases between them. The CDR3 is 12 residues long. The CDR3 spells CAARDIAYEQYF. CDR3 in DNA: TGTGCCGCCCGGGACATTGCCTACGAGCAGTACTTC.

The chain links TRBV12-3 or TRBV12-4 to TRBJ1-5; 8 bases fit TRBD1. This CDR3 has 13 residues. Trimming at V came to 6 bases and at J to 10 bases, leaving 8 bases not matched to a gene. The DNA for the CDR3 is TGTGCCAGCAGCCTACAGGGGGACTCACCCCAGCATTTT. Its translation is CASSLQGDSPQHF.

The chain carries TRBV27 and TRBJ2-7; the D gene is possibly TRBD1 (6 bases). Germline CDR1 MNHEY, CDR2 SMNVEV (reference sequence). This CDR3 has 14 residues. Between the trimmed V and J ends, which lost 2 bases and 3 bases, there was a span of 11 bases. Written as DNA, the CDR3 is TGTGCCAGCAGTTTAGTGGACAGACTCTACGAGCAGTACTTC. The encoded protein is CASSLVDRLYEQYF.

The CDR3 DNA follows: TGTGCCAGCAGCTACGACAGGGGGCAGTATATGGGAAACTATGGCTACACCTTC. It translates to CASSYDRGQYMGNYGYTF. The V call is TRBV5-6, the J call TRBJ1-2, with 10 bases identical to TRBD1. CDR1 and CDR2 (germline): SGHDT, YYEEEE. This CDR3 spans 18 amino acids. The V segment lost 3 bases and the J segment 2 bases; nucleotides outside the gene matches: 13.

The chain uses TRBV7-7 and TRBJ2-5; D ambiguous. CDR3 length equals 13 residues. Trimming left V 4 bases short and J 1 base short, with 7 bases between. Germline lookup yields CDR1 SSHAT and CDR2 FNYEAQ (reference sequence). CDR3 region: CASSWALQETQYF. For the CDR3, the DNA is TGTGCCAGCAGCTGGGCCCTCCAAGAGACCCAGTACTTC.

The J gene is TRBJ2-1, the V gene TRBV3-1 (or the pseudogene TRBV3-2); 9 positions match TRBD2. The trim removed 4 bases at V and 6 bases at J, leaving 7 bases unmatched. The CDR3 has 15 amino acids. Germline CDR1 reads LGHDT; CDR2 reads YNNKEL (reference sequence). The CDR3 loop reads CASSRGLASSNEQFF. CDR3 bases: TGTGCCAGCAGCCGAGGACTAGCGTCGAGCAATGAGCAGTTCTTC.

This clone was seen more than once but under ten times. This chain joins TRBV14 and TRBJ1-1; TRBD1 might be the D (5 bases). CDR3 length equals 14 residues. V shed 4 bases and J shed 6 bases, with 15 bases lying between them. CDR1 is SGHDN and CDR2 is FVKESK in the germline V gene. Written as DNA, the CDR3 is TGTGCCAGCAGCCGAATGCAGGGAATACCTGAAGCTTTCTTT. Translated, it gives CASSRMQGIPEAFF.

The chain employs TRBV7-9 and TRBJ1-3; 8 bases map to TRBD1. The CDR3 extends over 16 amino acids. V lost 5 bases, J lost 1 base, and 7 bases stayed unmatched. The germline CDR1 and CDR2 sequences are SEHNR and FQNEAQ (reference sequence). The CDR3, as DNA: TGTGCCAGCAGCCCACGTGGACAGGGTTCTGGAAACACCATATATTTT. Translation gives CASSPRGQGSGNTIYF.

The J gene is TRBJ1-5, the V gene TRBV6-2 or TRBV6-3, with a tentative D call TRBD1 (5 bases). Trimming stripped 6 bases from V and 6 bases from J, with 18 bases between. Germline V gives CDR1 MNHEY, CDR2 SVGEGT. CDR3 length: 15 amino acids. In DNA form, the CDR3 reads TGTGCCAGCAGCCCGGGGCCATCCCGGTCTCAGCCCCAGCATTTT. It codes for CASSPGPSRSQPQHF.